One T cell receptor (beta chain) is described in this entry. The data derive from a study of blood T cell repertoires in COVID-19. Germline CDR1 reads SQVTM; CDR2 reads ANQGSEA. V was cut by 0 bases and J by 8 bases, with 16 bases left in between. CDR3 length equals 14 residues. Only in-frame clones appear in the TCRdb table, and some are missing; sequencing was by immunoSEQ multiplex PCR. The sample records about 170,000 clones, 70% to 85% being singletons. Sequencing was performed on PBMCs or T cells enriched from blood (not recorded which). The TCR was taken from a man aged 50 to 59 who had recovered from COVID-19. The chain employs TRBV29-1 and TRBJ1-2; possibly TRBD1 for D (5 bases). CDR3 DNA sequence: TGCAGCGTTGAAGATCCCAGGGAAGCCGTCGGCTACACCTTC. This codes for CSVEDPREAVGYTF.